The rows below give T cell receptor beta chains drawn from one sample of a study of T-cell reconstitution after alpha-beta-depleted transplantation in children. TCRdb reprocessed the PCR reads via MiXCR and lists one record per CDR3 protein. The profile covers 350,000 to 400,000 distinct CDR3 sequences, with roughly 22% appearing a single time and 3.5% to 4% taken by the ten largest. The source material was PBMCs from the stem cell graft donor, sampled from the stem cell graft. The receptor set was obtained from a human donor who donated a stem cell graft to a child with acute myeloid leukemia. The CDR3 runs from the conserved cysteine through the conserved F or W. Each record gives: D gene, V gene, clone size, J gene, CDR3 DNA, CDR3 protein. The D gene is left open where the match is weak. A clone size is listed for some rows: how often the clone was seen (once, few, many), or a class if it is expanded.

D gene: -; V gene: TRBV9; clone size: -; J gene: TRBJ1-4; CDR3 DNA: TGTGCCAGCAGCGTAGTCCACAGGGCAACTAATGAAAAACTGTTTTTT; CDR3 protein: CASSVVHRATNEKLFF
D gene: TRBD2; V gene: TRBV20-1; clone size: many; J gene: TRBJ2-7; CDR3 DNA: TGCAGTGCTAGAGGGCTAGCGGATGCCTACGAGCAGTACTTC; CDR3 protein: CSARGLADAYEQYF
D gene: -; V gene: TRBV12-3/TRBV12-4; clone size: -; J gene: TRBJ2-3; CDR3 DNA: TGTGCCAGCAGTTTGTATCTCCTAGGGTCAGATACGCAGTATTTT; CDR3 protein: CASSLYLLGSDTQYF
D gene: TRBD2; V gene: TRBV12-3/TRBV12-4; clone size: few; J gene: TRBJ2-5; CDR3 DNA: TGTGCCAGCAGTACAGGAAAGCGGGAACCGGAGACCCAGTACTTC; CDR3 protein: CASSTGKREPETQYF
D gene: -; V gene: TRBV12-3/TRBV12-4; clone size: -; J gene: TRBJ2-2; CDR3 DNA: TGTGCCAGCAGTTTAGAGACTCTGGTCGGGGAGCTGTTTTTT; CDR3 protein: CASSLETLVGELFF
D gene: -; V gene: TRBV18; clone size: many; J gene: TRBJ2-1; CDR3 DNA: TGTGCCAGCTCACCCCCCCTAAATGAGCAGTTCTTC; CDR3 protein: CASSPPLNEQFF
D gene: -; V gene: TRBV29-1; clone size: -; J gene: TRBJ1-1; CDR3 DNA: TGCAGCGTTGAGTTCGGGGGAACTGAAGCTTTCTTT; CDR3 protein: CSVEFGGTEAFF
D gene: TRBD2; V gene: TRBV4-1; clone size: -; J gene: TRBJ2-5; CDR3 DNA: TGCGCCAGCAGCCAAGCTAGCGGGAGGCAAGAGACCCAGTACTTC; CDR3 protein: CASSQASGRQETQYF
D gene: -; V gene: TRBV20-1; clone size: many; J gene: TRBJ2-3; CDR3 DNA: TGCAGTGCTAGTCTGGATACGCAGTATTTT; CDR3 protein: CSASLDTQYF
D gene: TRBD2; V gene: TRBV29-1; clone size: many; J gene: TRBJ2-5; CDR3 DNA: TGCAGCGTTGAAATAGCGGGGTACCAAGAGACCCAGTACTTC; CDR3 protein: CSVEIAGYQETQYF
D gene: TRBD2; V gene: TRBV7-9; clone size: -; J gene: TRBJ2-7; CDR3 DNA: TGTGCCAGCAGCGAGGGACTAGGAAAGGCTAGAACCTACGAGCAGTACTTC; CDR3 protein: CASSEGLGKARTYEQYF
D gene: TRBD2; V gene: TRBV29-1; clone size: -; J gene: TRBJ2-7; CDR3 DNA: TGCAGCGTTCAAACTAGCGGGAGGGCTGGGGAGCAGTACTTC; CDR3 protein: CSVQTSGRAGEQYF
D gene: TRBD2; V gene: TRBV5-1; clone size: few; J gene: TRBJ2-7; CDR3 DNA: TGCGCCAGCAGCTTGGGGGGGACTAGCGGCCTCTACGAGCAGTACTTC; CDR3 protein: CASSLGGTSGLYEQYF
D gene: TRBD2; V gene: TRBV6-1; clone size: -; J gene: TRBJ2-5; CDR3 DNA: TGTGCCAGCAGCTCTGCTAGCGGGAGGACGGAAGGGACCCAGTACTTC; CDR3 protein: CASSSASGRTEGTQYF
D gene: -; V gene: TRBV7-9; clone size: -; J gene: TRBJ2-2; CDR3 DNA: TGTGCCAGCAGCTTAACGCAGGGCCTGAGCGGGGAGCTGTTTTTT; CDR3 protein: CASSLTQGLSGELFF
D gene: -; V gene: TRBV28; clone size: few; J gene: TRBJ2-7; CDR3 DNA: TGTGCCACCCTTCGGCAGGGCGGGGACGAGCAGTACTTC; CDR3 protein: CATLRQGGDEQYF
D gene: -; V gene: TRBV4-1; clone size: -; J gene: TRBJ2-3; CDR3 DNA: TGCGCCAGCAGCCAAGATGCCCTCTCGGATACGCAGTATTTT; CDR3 protein: CASSQDALSDTQYF
D gene: TRBD2; V gene: TRBV24-1; clone size: few; J gene: TRBJ2-1; CDR3 DNA: TGTGCCACCAGTGAATCTAGCGGCCTTAACAATGAGCAGTTCTTC; CDR3 protein: CATSESSGLNNEQFF
D gene: -; V gene: TRBV4-1; clone size: few; J gene: TRBJ2-3; CDR3 DNA: TGCGCCAGCAGCCAAGTGGGGGGTGTGAGGACAGATACGCAGTATTTT; CDR3 protein: CASSQVGGVRTDTQYF
D gene: TRBD2; V gene: TRBV5-1; clone size: -; J gene: TRBJ2-2; CDR3 DNA: TGCGCCAGCAGCTTGGTCCGGGGACTAGCGGGAGGGCCGTTCACCGGGGAGCTGTTTTTT; CDR3 protein: CASSLVRGLAGGPFTGELFF
D gene: -; V gene: TRBV3-1; clone size: -; J gene: TRBJ2-7; CDR3 DNA: TGTGCCAGCAGCCATCTCAGGGGCGAGCAGTACTTC; CDR3 protein: CASSHLRGEQYF
D gene: TRBD2; V gene: TRBV27; clone size: few; J gene: TRBJ2-5; CDR3 DNA: TGTGCCAGCAGTACAACCGGGACTAGCAGACTTCAAGAGACCCAGTACTTC; CDR3 protein: CASSTTGTSRLQETQYF
D gene: TRBD2; V gene: TRBV20-1; clone size: many; J gene: TRBJ2-7; CDR3 DNA: TGCAGTGCTAGAGAGGGACTAGCGGGCGTCGGGCAGTACTTC; CDR3 protein: CSAREGLAGVGQYF
D gene: -; V gene: TRBV6-1; clone size: -; J gene: TRBJ2-7; CDR3 DNA: TGTGCCAGCAGTGTAGCGGAGCCCTACGAGCAGTACTTC; CDR3 protein: CASSVAEPYEQYF
D gene: -; V gene: TRBV11-2; clone size: -; J gene: TRBJ2-7; CDR3 DNA: TGTGCCAGCAGCTGGGGAGATGCCTACGAGCAGTACTTC; CDR3 protein: CASSWGDAYEQYF